These T cell receptor beta chains were read from a single sample in a study of regulatory T cells in long-lasting Graves disease. TCRdb re-called the multiplex PCR reads with MiXCR, one entry per CDR3 protein. The table includes roughly 490,000 distinct CDR3 sequences, approximately 22% detected once. The sequences come from peripheral blood mononuclear cells (PBMCs), collected when the disease was refractory, from a patient treated with antithyroid drugs. The source of these receptors is a female donor with Graves disease. Each CDR3 is given with its conserved first and last residue. D genes are given only for firm matches. The listing skips clone size in some rows; elsewhere it reads once, few, many or a size class.

clone size | J gene | V gene | D gene | CDR3 protein | CDR3 DNA
many | TRBJ1-6 | TRBV12-3/TRBV12-4 | NA | CASSTGTGSPLHF | TGTGCCAGCAGTACAGGGACGGGCTCACCCCTCCACTTT
many | TRBJ2-2 | TRBV28 | NA | CASSGPGIKGELFF | TGTGCCAGCAGCGGCCCGGGAATCAAGGGGGAGCTGTTTTTT
many | TRBJ2-5 | TRBV9 | NA | CASSPGYRETQYF | TGTGCCAGCAGCCCGGGTTACAGAGAGACCCAGTACTTC
many | TRBJ2-7 | TRBV28 | TRBD1 | CASSKGDRGLTYEQYF | TGTGCCAGCAGTAAAGGGGACAGGGGCTTAACCTACGAGCAGTACTTC
few | TRBJ2-5 | TRBV20-1 | TRBD2 | CSASRLAGGLHRETQYF | TGCAGTGCTAGTCGACTAGCGGGGGGGCTCCACCGAGAGACCCAGTACTTC
few | TRBJ1-6 | TRBV3-2 | NA | CASSLHPGPPLHF | TGTGCCAGCAGCCTCCATCCAGGTCCACCCCTCCACTTT
many | TRBJ1-2 | TRBV28 | NA | CASVGINYGYTF | TGTGCCAGCGTTGGTATTAACTATGGCTACACCTTC
many | TRBJ2-5 | TRBV20-1 | TRBD1 | CSARDLLQGRSTQYF | TGCAGTGCTAGAGATCTGTTACAGGGGCGTTCGACCCAGTACTTC
few | TRBJ1-1 | TRBV20-1 | NA | CSVTFALEDTEAFF | TGCAGTGTCACGTTCGCGTTGGAGGATACTGAAGCTTTCTTT
many | TRBJ1-1 | TRBV6-1 | NA | CASSRKSIGTEAFF | TGTGCCAGCTCTCGAAAGTCGATCGGGACTGAAGCTTTCTTT
NA | TRBJ1-3 | TRBV20-1 | NA | CSASGQAGNTIYF | TGCAGTGCTAGTGGACAAGCTGGAAACACCATATATTTT
NA | TRBJ2-7 | TRBV5-1 | NA | CASSFSSGFVEQYF | TGCGCCAGCAGCTTTAGTTCCGGGTTTGTGGAGCAGTACTTC
NA | TRBJ2-4 | TRBV6-1 | TRBD1 | CASSALTGYRNIQYF | TGTGCCAGCAGTGCCCTGACAGGGTACAGAAACATTCAGTACTTC
NA | TRBJ1-4 | TRBV20-1 | TRBD1 | CSARPRDSNEKLFF | TGCAGTGCTAGACCAAGGGACAGTAATGAAAAACTGTTTTTT
many | TRBJ1-5 | TRBV28 | NA | CASSPPWGNQPQHF | TGTGCCAGCAGCCCACCATGGGGGAATCAGCCCCAGCATTTT
many | TRBJ2-5 | TRBV20-1 | NA | CSAPTDGYQETQYF | TGCAGTGCCCCGACCGATGGGTATCAAGAGACCCAGTACTTC
NA | TRBJ1-2 | TRBV10-3 | NA | CAISEGGIYGYTF | TGTGCCATCAGTGAGGGGGGTATCTATGGCTACACCTTC
NA | TRBJ1-4 | TRBV20-1 | NA | CSASTPPGDGKLFF | TGCAGTGCTAGTACCCCCCCAGGGGACGGAAAACTGTTTTTT
NA | TRBJ2-1 | TRBV27 | NA | CASSSGYTYNEQFF | TGTGCCAGCAGTTCTGGTTACACCTACAATGAGCAGTTCTTC
many | TRBJ1-5 | TRBV28 | NA | CASLREDYSNQPQHF | TGTGCCAGCCTCCGGGAGGACTATAGCAATCAGCCCCAGCATTTT
NA | TRBJ1-2 | TRBV20-1 | NA | CSARSGDNYGYTF | TGCAGTGCGAGAAGCGGGGATAACTATGGCTACACCTTC
many | TRBJ2-7 | TRBV6-5 | TRBD1 | CASSYRTGLAYEQYF | TGTGCCAGCAGTTATCGGACAGGGTTGGCCTACGAGCAGTACTTC
few | TRBJ1-5 | TRBV19 | TRBD1 | CASSVSHRGTYSNQPQHF | TGTGCCAGTAGTGTATCCCACAGGGGGACGTATAGCAATCAGCCCCAGCATTTT
many | TRBJ2-5 | TRBV7-3 | NA | CASSSIRGETQYF | TGTGCCAGCAGCTCCATAAGGGGAGAGACCCAGTACTTC
few | TRBJ1-5 | TRBV30 | TRBD1 | CAWSLKGQGASGNQPQHF | TGTGCCTGGAGTCTAAAGGGACAGGGGGCATCTGGCAATCAGCCCCAGCATTTT
many | TRBJ2-7 | TRBV28 | NA | CATWGGKAYEQYF | TGTGCCACTTGGGGCGGGAAAGCCTACGAGCAGTACTTC
few | TRBJ1-1 | TRBV3-1 | NA | CASSQDGAGREAFF | TGTGCCAGCAGCCAAGATGGGGCAGGTAGGGAAGCTTTCTTT
NA | TRBJ1-1 | TRBV11-3 | NA | CASSFLGFMDTEAFF | TGTGCCAGCAGCTTTTTGGGGTTTATGGACACTGAAGCTTTCTTT
once | TRBJ1-2 | TRBV19 | NA | CASSAQGNHGYTF | TGTGCCAGTAGTGCCCAGGGGAACCATGGCTACACCTTC
few | TRBJ1-6 | TRBV20-1 | TRBD1 | CSANRGREDSPLHF | TGCAGTGCTAACAGGGGGCGCGAAGATTCACCCCTCCACTTT
many | TRBJ1-1 | TRBV25-1 | NA | CASSVADNTEAFF | TGTGCCAGCAGTGTGGCGGACAACACTGAAGCTTTCTTT
NA | TRBJ2-7 | TRBV7-2 | TRBD2 | CASSPQGTSGYEQYF | TGTGCCAGCAGCCCCCAAGGGACTAGCGGTTACGAGCAGTACTTC
many | TRBJ1-1 | TRBV7-2 | NA | CASSDSQGTEAFF | TGTGCCAGCAGCGATTCACAGGGAACTGAAGCTTTCTTT
many | TRBJ1-1 | TRBV6-5 | TRBD1 | CASSYGLGQAGTEAFF | TGTGCCAGCAGTTACGGGCTAGGACAGGCGGGTACTGAAGCTTTCTTT
many | TRBJ1-5 | TRBV6-1 | NA | CASSLSGTPQIVPQHF | TGTGCCAGCAGTCTCTCCGGGACACCCCAAATCGTGCCCCAGCATTTT
few | TRBJ1-2 | TRBV19 | TRBD1 | CASSGQGGVIYGYTF | TGTGCCAGTAGCGGACAGGGCGGTGTAATCTATGGCTACACCTTC
many | TRBJ2-7 | TRBV29-1 | NA | CSVDVGDGSYEQYF | TGCAGCGTTGACGTGGGGGACGGCTCCTACGAGCAGTACTTC
many | TRBJ1-1 | TRBV6-1 | NA | CASSPFGTVNTEAFF | TGTGCCAGCAGTCCATTTGGGACGGTGAACACTGAAGCTTTCTTT
NA | TRBJ2-3 | TRBV6-1 | TRBD2 | CASRESGIRTDTQYF | TGTGCCAGCAGGGAAAGCGGGATTCGCACAGATACGCAGTATTTT
few | TRBJ2-7 | TRBV3-1 | NA | CASSQDPNYEQYF | TGTGCCAGCAGCCAAGATCCCAACTACGAGCAGTACTTC
few | TRBJ2-4 | TRBV6-5 | NA | CASSYPENIQYF | TGTGCCAGCAGTTACCCGGAAAACATTCAGTACTTC
NA | TRBJ1-1 | TRBV29-1 | TRBD1 | CSVEAPGQPNTEAFF | TGCAGCGTTGAAGCCCCGGGACAGCCGAACACTGAAGCTTTCTTT
NA | TRBJ2-1 | TRBV7-2 | TRBD2 | CASSVSGRAYNEQFF | TGTGCCAGCAGCGTCAGCGGGAGGGCCTACAATGAGCAGTTCTTC
few | TRBJ1-5 | TRBV20-1 | TRBD1 | CSARALGQLINQPQHF | TGCAGTGCTAGAGCCCTGGGACAGCTGATCAATCAGCCCCAGCATTTT